A selection of T cell receptor beta chains follows, all from one sample in a study of blood T cells in healthy people across ages. TCRdb used MiXCR to reprocess the 5' RACE reads, holding one entry per CDR3 protein. The sample consists of about a million distinct CDR3 sequences, around 48% of them appearing once. Specimen: blood. The receptors were gathered from a man aged 25-40 years in good health. Each CDR3 is given with its conserved first and last residue. The D gene is left open where the match is weak. Size tells how often a clone was seen (once, few, many) or the class of an expanded clone, and some rows leave it out.

v_call	d_call	clone_size	j_call	cdr3_nt	cdr3_aa
TRBV9	TRBD1	NA	TRBJ2-7	TGTGCCAGCAGCGTAGAAGGGGACAGGGCCTACGAGCAGTACTTC	CASSVEGDRAYEQYF
TRBV29-1	TRBD1	NA	TRBJ1-4	TGCAGCGCCAGACAGGGGGCAGGAACTAATGAAAAACTGTTTTTT	CSARQGAGTNEKLFF
TRBV29-1	NA	many	TRBJ2-7	TGCAGCGTTGAAGATAAAAGGACCGAGGGGTACGAGCAGTACTTC	CSVEDKRTEGYEQYF
TRBV10-3	NA	NA	TRBJ1-5	TGTGCCATCAGCCCAGCAGGAAGGGGCGACCAGCCCCAGCATTTT	CAISPAGRGDQPQHF
TRBV20-1	TRBD1	NA	TRBJ2-5	TGCAGTGCGCGGAAGAGGGGGCGCATGGAAGAGACCCAGTACTTC	CSARKRGRMEETQYF
TRBV7-2	NA	few	TRBJ1-2	TGTGCCAGCAGCCCCTACCAAGAGGAGTATGGCTACACCTTC	CASSPYQEEYGYTF
TRBV7-2	NA	NA	TRBJ2-3	TGTGCCAGCAGCTTAGTCTTACACACAGATACGCAGTATTTT	CASSLVLHTDTQYF
TRBV7-9	NA	NA	TRBJ2-3	TGTGCCAGCAGCTTAGAGCAGATCACAGATACGCAGTATTTT	CASSLEQITDTQYF
TRBV29-1	NA	NA	TRBJ1-1	TGCAGCGCAGAAAGTGCGAACACTGAAGCTTTCTTT	CSAESANTEAFF
TRBV20-1	NA	few	TRBJ1-4	TGCAGTGCTAGGCGGGGGGGGTTGTTTGAAAAACTGTTTTTT	CSARRGGLFEKLFF
TRBV7-2	TRBD2	NA	TRBJ2-2	TGTGCCAGCAGCTTAGCCAAGGGACTACTCAACACCGGGGAGCTGTTTTTT	CASSLAKGLLNTGELFF
TRBV29-1	TRBD1	NA	TRBJ2-7	TGCAGCGTTGAAGGCCTACCCGGACAGGGAACCTACGAGCAGTACTTC	CSVEGLPGQGTYEQYF
TRBV2	TRBD1	few	TRBJ1-1	TGTGCCAGCACCCAAACCGGGACAGGGGCCCGTGAAGCTTTCTTT	CASTQTGTGAREAFF
TRBV2	NA	once	TRBJ1-5	TGTGCCAGCAGTGTGGGACGTCGGGAGCGTATTGAGGATCAGCCCCAGCATTTT	CASSVGRRERIEDQPQHF
TRBV6-4	TRBD2	NA	TRBJ2-2	TGTGCCAGCAGTGAGTCTAGCGGGGACACCGGGGAGCTGTTTTTT	CASSESSGDTGELFF
TRBV27	NA	NA	TRBJ1-1	TGTGCCAGCAGTTTATCGGCAGGAAGGTATGCTTTCTTT	CASSLSAGRYAFF
TRBV2	NA	few	TRBJ2-1	TGTGCCAGCATTTTCACTTGGAACAATGAGCAGTTCTTC	CASIFTWNNEQFF
TRBV6-1	NA	NA	TRBJ1-2	TGTGCCAGCAGTGAACAAGGGGGAAGGAACTATGGCTACACCTTC	CASSEQGGRNYGYTF
TRBV25-1	NA	NA	TRBJ2-6	TGTGCCAGCAGTGAATATGAGAGCTCTGGGGCCAACGTCCTGACTTTC	CASSEYESSGANVLTF
TRBV5-6	NA	NA	TRBJ2-7	TGTGCCAGCAGCTTGGGTCCGAGCTCCTACAATGAGCAGTACTTC	CASSLGPSSYNEQYF